What follows are 26 T cell receptor beta chains derived from one specimen sequenced in a study of blood T cell repertoires in COVID-19. Profiled with immunoSEQ multiplex PCR; TCRdb holds only in-frame clones, not every one. The repertoire holds around 100,000 clones, with almost 85% as singletons. The sequenced material came from peripheral blood. These receptors all stem from a middle-aged man with active or convalescent COVID-19.

V gene TRBV7-9 combines with J gene TRBJ1-2; D is unresolved. V lost 1 base to trimming and J lost 6 bases, with 18 bases between them. Germline V gene data show CDR1 as SEHNR and CDR2 as FQNEAQ (reference sequence). This CDR3 spans 16 amino acids. The CDR3 is CASSLDGVQKRDGYTF. The CDR3 DNA reads TGTGCCAGCAGCTTAGACGGGGTCCAAAAGAGGGATGGCTACACCTTC.

The CDR3 DNA sequence: TGTGCCTGGAGGACCGGGACGACGGGGGGAACTGAAGCTTTCTTT. Translating it yields CAWRTGTTGGTEAFF. This rearrangement joins TRBV30 to TRBJ1-1, with D possibly matching TRBD1 (5 bases). Trimming left V 3 bases short and J 5 bases short, with 19 bases between. The CDR3 consists of 15 residues. CDR1 and CDR2 from the germline V gene are GTSNPN and SVGIG (reference sequence).

The genes are TRBV19 and TRBJ1-4; 7 bases are a match to TRBD1. J gave up 4 bases and V 3 bases, and 8 bases lay outside the gene matches. Germline V gives CDR1 LNHDA, CDR2 SQIVND (reference sequence). This CDR3 is built from 16 residues. CDR3 nucleotide sequence: TGTGCCAGTAGTATCCGACCGGGACAGAGTAATGAAAAACTGTTTTTT. Translation: CASSIRPGQSNEKLFF.

The chain recombines TRBV29-1 with TRBJ1-2, with 9 bases fitting TRBD1. The CDR3 totals 15 residues. CDR1 SQVTM and CDR2 ANQGSEA come from the germline V gene. J was trimmed by 4 bases and V by 1 base; bases with no gene match: 7. CDR3 nucleotide sequence: TGCAGCGTTGAAGCTCTCGGGACAGGGTCCTATGGCTACACCTTC. Its protein is CSVEALGTGSYGYTF.

The sample holds one count of this clone. This chain connects TRBV27 to TRBJ1-6; TRBD1 aligns across 10 bases. Germline loops: CDR1 MNHEY, CDR2 SMNVEV (reference sequence). V trimming: 2 bases; J trimming: 0 bases; junction bases outside the gene matches: 10. CDR3 length equals 20 residues. In DNA form, the CDR3 reads TGTGCCAGCAGTTTACGCCCTTTGGACAGGGGGACCTCCTATAATTCACCCCTCCACTTT. Residues: CASSLRPLDRGTSYNSPLHF.

J is TRBJ1-4 and V is TRBV7-2; D remains unclear. Trimming took off 5 bases at V and 0 bases at J, with 7 bases between the two ends. This CDR3 is built from 14 residues. Germline values: CDR1 SGHTA, CDR2 FQGNSA. This chain's CDR3 is CASSPRATNEKLFF. The CDR3, as DNA: TGTGCCAGCAGCCCCCGGGCAACTAATGAAAAACTGTTTTTT.

This clone was detected only a few times. The V call is TRBV2, the J call TRBJ1-3, with D possibly matching TRBD1 (5 bases). The CDR3 extends over 14 amino acids. Trimming removed 4 bases from V and 2 bases from J, with 9 bases in between. The V gene's germline CDR1 is SNHLY and CDR2 FYNNEI. This chain's CDR3 is CASSVRGTGNTIYF. CDR3 DNA: TGTGCCAGCAGTGTCCGGGGGACTGGAAACACCATATATTTT.

The chain combines TRBV5-1 with TRBJ1-2; a possible D gene is TRBD1 (6 bases). The CDR3 loop spans 13 amino acids. CDR1 and CDR2 (germline): SGHRS, YFSETQ. Trimming took 0 bases from V and 8 from J, leaving 11 bases between them. In nucleotides, the CDR3 is TGCGCCAGCAGCTTGGATCTTCAGGGGGGCTACACCTTC. Translated: CASSLDLQGGYTF.

The genes are TRBV10-2 and TRBJ2-1, with 8 bases that match TRBD2. Germline V lookup: CDR1 WSHSY, CDR2 SAAADI. The CDR3 totals 15 residues. V lost 3 bases, J lost 6 bases, and 7 bases stayed unmatched. The CDR3 here is CASSDWRGVFNEQFF. CDR3 nucleotides: TGCGCCAGCAGTGACTGGCGGGGGGTTTTCAATGAGCAGTTCTTC.

This sequence joins TRBV5-5 and TRBJ2-3; 9 bases line up with TRBD2. This CDR3 is 14 amino acids long. The germline CDR1 and CDR2 sequences are SGHKS and YYEKEE (reference sequence). J lost 8 bases, V lost 1 base, and 5 bases had no gene match. CDR3 nucleotides: TGTGCCAGCAGCTTGACCGCGGGGGGGCTTACGCAGTATTTT. As protein: CASSLTAGGLTQYF.

The gene calls are TRBV4-1 and TRBJ2-1, with 16 bases matching TRBD2. CDR3 length: 16 residues. V shed 5 bases and J 8 bases; nucleotides not matched to a gene: 6. The germline V gene encodes CDR1 MGHRA and CDR2 YSYEKL. Written as DNA, the CDR3 is TGCGCCAGCAGCTCGGGACTAGCGGGGGGGATGGATGAGCAGTTCTTC. Its translation is CASSSGLAGGMDEQFF.

This clone was seen a few times. This chain connects TRBV7-2 to TRBJ1-5; 7 nucleotides align to TRBD1. There are 16 residues in the CDR3. Germline V gene sequence: CDR1 SGHTA, CDR2 FQGNSA. J was trimmed by 7 bases and V by 2 bases; bases with no gene match: 11. CDR3 sequence reads: CASSLRSRGRRQPQHF. The CDR3 bases are TGTGCCAGCAGCTTAAGGAGTAGGGGGCGCAGACAGCCCCAGCATTTT.

This clone was seen only once. This chain uses TRBV7-2 with TRBJ1-5, with a possible D match to TRBD1 (6 bases). The CDR3 contains 15 residues. The germline gives CDR1 SGHTA, CDR2 FQGNSA. Trimming removed 5 bases at V and 6 bases at J, with 17 bases between. The CDR3 here is CASSTRSGASQPQHF. The CDR3 DNA is TGTGCCAGCAGCACCCGGTCAGGGGCAAGTCAGCCCCAGCATTTT.

The V call is TRBV25-1, the J call TRBJ2-3; weak D call: TRBD1 (6 bases). CDR3 length: 16 residues. From germline, CDR1 is MGHDK and CDR2 SYGVNS. V was cut by 4 bases and J by 2 bases, with 16 bases left in between. DNA of the CDR3: TGTGCCAGCAGTGCGCCGGGACAAATACACACAGATACGCAGTATTTT. The encoded protein is CASSAPGQIHTDTQYF. Variable domain in full (rest from reference TRBV25-1 and TRBJ2-3): EADIYQTPRYLVIGTGKKITLECSQTMGHDKMYWYQQDPGMELHLIHYSYGVNSTEKGDLSSESTVSRIRTEHFPLTLESARPSHTSQYLCASSAPGQIHTDTQYFGPGTRLTVL.

The V call is TRBV2, the J call TRBJ1-5, with 7 bases fitting TRBD1. Looked up from germline, CDR1 is SNHLY and CDR2 is FYNNEI. V shed 4 bases, J shed 5 bases, and the junction held 11 bases outside the gene matches. The CDR3 runs to 16 residues. CDR3 DNA: TGTGCCAGCAGTGTCGGAAGGAGCACAGGGGATCAGCCCCAGCATTTT. Amino acids: CASSVGRSTGDQPQHF.

V and J are TRBV10-3 and TRBJ1-5; the D is unclear. The CDR3 covers 13 residues. Deletions cut 11 bases from V and 1 base from J, with 12 bases between. Per the germline V gene, CDR1 is ENHRY and CDR2 is SYGVKD. CDR3 coding DNA: TGTGCCGTCACAGCGGCCAGCAATCAGCCCCAGCATTTT. This codes for CAVTAASNQPQHF.

V is TRBV7-2 and J is TRBJ2-5; TRBD2 matches at 11 bases. The trim removed 5 bases at V and 5 bases at J, leaving 7 bases unmatched. CDR1 is SGHTA, CDR2 FQGNSA, per germline. This CDR3 spans 15 amino acids. For the CDR3, the DNA is TGTGCCAGCAGCCCACTAGCGGGGGAGATGGAGACCCAGTACTTC. Amino acid sequence: CASSPLAGEMETQYF.

CDR3 sequence reads: CASSSGLAGGNEQFF. In DNA form, the CDR3 reads TGTGCCAGCAGCTCCGGACTAGCGGGGGGGAATGAGCAGTTCTTC. This chain joins TRBV6-2 or TRBV6-3 and TRBJ2-1, with 15 bases fitting TRBD2. This CDR3 comprises 15 residues. Germline assignment: CDR1 MNHEY and CDR2 SVGEGT. V gave up 6 bases and J gave up 7 bases; unmatched junction bases: 4.

The chain is built from TRBV6-2 or TRBV6-3 and TRBJ1-5; D unclear. The ends were cut back, 7 bases at V and 0 bases at J, with 10 bases in the middle. The CDR3 is made up of 14 amino acids. Germline lookup yields CDR1 MNHEY and CDR2 SVGEGT. CDR3 protein: CASNPLNSNQPQHF. The CDR3 nucleotides are TGTGCCAGCAACCCGCTAAATAGCAATCAGCCCCAGCATTTT.

The chain is built from TRBV4-1 and TRBJ1-2, with D perhaps matching TRBD1 (6 bases). Trimming left V 6 bases short and J 8 bases short, with 19 bases between. Germline V gene lookup returns CDR1 MGHRA and CDR2 YSYEKL. This CDR3 contains 14 residues. CDR3 coding DNA: TGCGCCAGCAGGACAGGTGGCGGAATTCAGGGCTACACCTTC. Protein sequence: CASRTGGGIQGYTF.

The V and J genes are TRBV11-2 and TRBJ2-5, with D perhaps TRBD2 (5 bases). This CDR3 has 17 amino acids. V gave up 4 bases and J gave up 1 base, with 19 bases separating them. From germline, CDR1 is SGHAT and CDR2 FQNNGV. The CDR3 nucleotides read TGTGCCAGCAGCTGGCCTCCGGCTAGCAGATTCCAAGAGACCCAGTACTTC. Residues: CASSWPPASRFQETQYF.

The chain uses TRBV10-2 and TRBJ1-2; 11 nucleotides line up with TRBD1. The trim removed 11 bases at V and 13 bases at J, leaving 12 bases unmatched. This CDR3 has 12 amino acids. Per the germline V gene, CDR1 is WSHSY and CDR2 is SAAADI. The chain's CDR3 is CASTPGQGAITF. The CDR3 DNA reads TGCGCCTCTACCCCTGGACAGGGGGCTATCACCTTC.

The chain recombines TRBV7-6 with TRBJ1-5, with D possibly being TRBD1 (5 bases). Germline assignment: CDR1 SGHVS and CDR2 FNYEAQ. The CDR3 is 15 residues long. Trimming shortened V by 5 bases and J by 5 bases, and 16 bases separated the two germline ends. The CDR3 is CASSPDVGRDQPQHF. CDR3 bases: TGTGCCAGCAGCCCCGACGTCGGCAGGGATCAGCCCCAGCATTTT. Looking up the rest from reference TRBV7-6 and TRBJ1-5 gives the full variable domain: GAGVSQSPRYKVTKRGQDVALRCDPISGHVSLYWYRQALGQGPEFLTYFNYEAQQDKSGLPNDRFSAERPEGSISTLTIQRTEQRDSAMYRCASSPDVGRDQPQHFGDGTRLSIL.

This clone was found many times. This chain joins TRBV19 and TRBJ1-1; possible D gene TRBD1, 6 bases. CDR1 is LNHDA and CDR2 is SQIVND in the germline V gene (reference sequence). The CDR3 is 15 residues long. The V end was cut by 9 bases, the J end by 1 base, with 18 bases between. DNA for the CDR3: TGTGCCAGCGTAATGGGGGCCCTGGGGAACACTGAAGCTTTCTTT. Its translation is CASVMGALGNTEAFF. Combining the CDR3 with reference TRBV19 and TRBJ1-1 gives the whole variable domain DGGITQSPKYLFRKEGQNVTLSCEQNLNHDAMYWYRQDPGQGLRLIYYSQIVNDFQKGDIAEGYSVSREKKESFPLTVTSAQKNPTAFYLCASVMGALGNTEAFFGQGTRLTVV.

V is TRBV2 and J is TRBJ1-5, with 7 bases aligning to TRBD1. This CDR3 spans 12 amino acids. Germline values: CDR1 SNHLY, CDR2 FYNNEI. Unmatched junction bases numbered 0, after V lost 5 bases and J lost 5 bases. The CDR3 protein is CASSTGDQPQHF. Here the CDR3 DNA reads TGTGCCAGCAGTACAGGGGATCAGCCCCAGCATTTT.

The chain combines TRBV6-5 with TRBJ1-1, with 8 bases lining up with TRBD1. Germline V gene sequence: CDR1 MNHEY, CDR2 SVGAGI. Trimming cost V 7 bases and J 12 bases; bases outside gene matches: 10. The CDR3 spans 12 residues. Here the CDR3 DNA reads TGTGCCAGCATCGGAGACAGGGGTGTAACTTTCTTT. Translated: CASIGDRGVTFF.